The entry below gives a single T cell receptor (beta chain) sequence along with its context. From germline, CDR1 is SNHLY and CDR2 FYNNEI. The CDR3 length is 14 residues. The V and J ends lost 7 bases and 0 bases respectively, with 11 bases between them. Authors' analysis steps: From reference gene primer amplification, estimates of nucleated cell counts were derived. The assay was immunoSEQ multiplex PCR, and TCRdb's table has in-frame clones only and misses some. Clonal size and the V and J genes are those of that table, whereas D and trimming came from the DNA. The sample lists 100,000 to 150,000 clones, around 89% seen once, with more than 15% in the top ten. This sample stems from a study of blood T cell repertoires in COVID-19. Overall study: Some COVID-19 samples were acute and others convalescent; all came from the United States, Italy and Spain. In each case, the material was cDNA or gDNA derived from T cells, B-cell-depleted T cells, or PBMCs.

The receptor's source is a man aged 45-65 years with active or convalescent COVID-19. V is TRBV2 and J is TRBJ2-3; TRBD2 is a possible D gene (6 bases). What was sequenced was peripheral blood. The CDR3 coding sequence is TGTGCCAGCACGTTACTAGCTAGCACAGATACGCAGTATTTT. Amino acid sequence: CASTLLASTDTQYF.